Here is one TCR beta chain with its context. TCRdb passed the 5' RACE reads through MiXCR, listing each CDR3 protein once. Of around 260,000 distinct CDR3 sequences detected, under 20% appear once; the ten largest clones hold 22%. This record comes from a study of T-cell memory formation after mild COVID-19. Study summary: TCR clusters were largely donor specific.

With 2 bases clipped from V and 6 bases from J, the junction kept 5 bases outside the gene matches. This CDR3 has 14 amino acids. The sequence derives from a man in his late teens or twenties who had mild COVID-19 (a few samples of this study predate the infection). Cell type and time point are not known. Sequencing was performed on PBMCs or a T cell subset sorted from them (not recorded which). This rearrangement joins TRBV12-3 or TRBV12-4 to TRBJ2-5; TRBD1 agrees at 8 bases. CDR3 amino acids: CASSLQTGGKTQYF. The CDR3 DNA sequence: TGTGCCAGCAGTTTACAAACAGGGGGAAAGACCCAGTACTTC.